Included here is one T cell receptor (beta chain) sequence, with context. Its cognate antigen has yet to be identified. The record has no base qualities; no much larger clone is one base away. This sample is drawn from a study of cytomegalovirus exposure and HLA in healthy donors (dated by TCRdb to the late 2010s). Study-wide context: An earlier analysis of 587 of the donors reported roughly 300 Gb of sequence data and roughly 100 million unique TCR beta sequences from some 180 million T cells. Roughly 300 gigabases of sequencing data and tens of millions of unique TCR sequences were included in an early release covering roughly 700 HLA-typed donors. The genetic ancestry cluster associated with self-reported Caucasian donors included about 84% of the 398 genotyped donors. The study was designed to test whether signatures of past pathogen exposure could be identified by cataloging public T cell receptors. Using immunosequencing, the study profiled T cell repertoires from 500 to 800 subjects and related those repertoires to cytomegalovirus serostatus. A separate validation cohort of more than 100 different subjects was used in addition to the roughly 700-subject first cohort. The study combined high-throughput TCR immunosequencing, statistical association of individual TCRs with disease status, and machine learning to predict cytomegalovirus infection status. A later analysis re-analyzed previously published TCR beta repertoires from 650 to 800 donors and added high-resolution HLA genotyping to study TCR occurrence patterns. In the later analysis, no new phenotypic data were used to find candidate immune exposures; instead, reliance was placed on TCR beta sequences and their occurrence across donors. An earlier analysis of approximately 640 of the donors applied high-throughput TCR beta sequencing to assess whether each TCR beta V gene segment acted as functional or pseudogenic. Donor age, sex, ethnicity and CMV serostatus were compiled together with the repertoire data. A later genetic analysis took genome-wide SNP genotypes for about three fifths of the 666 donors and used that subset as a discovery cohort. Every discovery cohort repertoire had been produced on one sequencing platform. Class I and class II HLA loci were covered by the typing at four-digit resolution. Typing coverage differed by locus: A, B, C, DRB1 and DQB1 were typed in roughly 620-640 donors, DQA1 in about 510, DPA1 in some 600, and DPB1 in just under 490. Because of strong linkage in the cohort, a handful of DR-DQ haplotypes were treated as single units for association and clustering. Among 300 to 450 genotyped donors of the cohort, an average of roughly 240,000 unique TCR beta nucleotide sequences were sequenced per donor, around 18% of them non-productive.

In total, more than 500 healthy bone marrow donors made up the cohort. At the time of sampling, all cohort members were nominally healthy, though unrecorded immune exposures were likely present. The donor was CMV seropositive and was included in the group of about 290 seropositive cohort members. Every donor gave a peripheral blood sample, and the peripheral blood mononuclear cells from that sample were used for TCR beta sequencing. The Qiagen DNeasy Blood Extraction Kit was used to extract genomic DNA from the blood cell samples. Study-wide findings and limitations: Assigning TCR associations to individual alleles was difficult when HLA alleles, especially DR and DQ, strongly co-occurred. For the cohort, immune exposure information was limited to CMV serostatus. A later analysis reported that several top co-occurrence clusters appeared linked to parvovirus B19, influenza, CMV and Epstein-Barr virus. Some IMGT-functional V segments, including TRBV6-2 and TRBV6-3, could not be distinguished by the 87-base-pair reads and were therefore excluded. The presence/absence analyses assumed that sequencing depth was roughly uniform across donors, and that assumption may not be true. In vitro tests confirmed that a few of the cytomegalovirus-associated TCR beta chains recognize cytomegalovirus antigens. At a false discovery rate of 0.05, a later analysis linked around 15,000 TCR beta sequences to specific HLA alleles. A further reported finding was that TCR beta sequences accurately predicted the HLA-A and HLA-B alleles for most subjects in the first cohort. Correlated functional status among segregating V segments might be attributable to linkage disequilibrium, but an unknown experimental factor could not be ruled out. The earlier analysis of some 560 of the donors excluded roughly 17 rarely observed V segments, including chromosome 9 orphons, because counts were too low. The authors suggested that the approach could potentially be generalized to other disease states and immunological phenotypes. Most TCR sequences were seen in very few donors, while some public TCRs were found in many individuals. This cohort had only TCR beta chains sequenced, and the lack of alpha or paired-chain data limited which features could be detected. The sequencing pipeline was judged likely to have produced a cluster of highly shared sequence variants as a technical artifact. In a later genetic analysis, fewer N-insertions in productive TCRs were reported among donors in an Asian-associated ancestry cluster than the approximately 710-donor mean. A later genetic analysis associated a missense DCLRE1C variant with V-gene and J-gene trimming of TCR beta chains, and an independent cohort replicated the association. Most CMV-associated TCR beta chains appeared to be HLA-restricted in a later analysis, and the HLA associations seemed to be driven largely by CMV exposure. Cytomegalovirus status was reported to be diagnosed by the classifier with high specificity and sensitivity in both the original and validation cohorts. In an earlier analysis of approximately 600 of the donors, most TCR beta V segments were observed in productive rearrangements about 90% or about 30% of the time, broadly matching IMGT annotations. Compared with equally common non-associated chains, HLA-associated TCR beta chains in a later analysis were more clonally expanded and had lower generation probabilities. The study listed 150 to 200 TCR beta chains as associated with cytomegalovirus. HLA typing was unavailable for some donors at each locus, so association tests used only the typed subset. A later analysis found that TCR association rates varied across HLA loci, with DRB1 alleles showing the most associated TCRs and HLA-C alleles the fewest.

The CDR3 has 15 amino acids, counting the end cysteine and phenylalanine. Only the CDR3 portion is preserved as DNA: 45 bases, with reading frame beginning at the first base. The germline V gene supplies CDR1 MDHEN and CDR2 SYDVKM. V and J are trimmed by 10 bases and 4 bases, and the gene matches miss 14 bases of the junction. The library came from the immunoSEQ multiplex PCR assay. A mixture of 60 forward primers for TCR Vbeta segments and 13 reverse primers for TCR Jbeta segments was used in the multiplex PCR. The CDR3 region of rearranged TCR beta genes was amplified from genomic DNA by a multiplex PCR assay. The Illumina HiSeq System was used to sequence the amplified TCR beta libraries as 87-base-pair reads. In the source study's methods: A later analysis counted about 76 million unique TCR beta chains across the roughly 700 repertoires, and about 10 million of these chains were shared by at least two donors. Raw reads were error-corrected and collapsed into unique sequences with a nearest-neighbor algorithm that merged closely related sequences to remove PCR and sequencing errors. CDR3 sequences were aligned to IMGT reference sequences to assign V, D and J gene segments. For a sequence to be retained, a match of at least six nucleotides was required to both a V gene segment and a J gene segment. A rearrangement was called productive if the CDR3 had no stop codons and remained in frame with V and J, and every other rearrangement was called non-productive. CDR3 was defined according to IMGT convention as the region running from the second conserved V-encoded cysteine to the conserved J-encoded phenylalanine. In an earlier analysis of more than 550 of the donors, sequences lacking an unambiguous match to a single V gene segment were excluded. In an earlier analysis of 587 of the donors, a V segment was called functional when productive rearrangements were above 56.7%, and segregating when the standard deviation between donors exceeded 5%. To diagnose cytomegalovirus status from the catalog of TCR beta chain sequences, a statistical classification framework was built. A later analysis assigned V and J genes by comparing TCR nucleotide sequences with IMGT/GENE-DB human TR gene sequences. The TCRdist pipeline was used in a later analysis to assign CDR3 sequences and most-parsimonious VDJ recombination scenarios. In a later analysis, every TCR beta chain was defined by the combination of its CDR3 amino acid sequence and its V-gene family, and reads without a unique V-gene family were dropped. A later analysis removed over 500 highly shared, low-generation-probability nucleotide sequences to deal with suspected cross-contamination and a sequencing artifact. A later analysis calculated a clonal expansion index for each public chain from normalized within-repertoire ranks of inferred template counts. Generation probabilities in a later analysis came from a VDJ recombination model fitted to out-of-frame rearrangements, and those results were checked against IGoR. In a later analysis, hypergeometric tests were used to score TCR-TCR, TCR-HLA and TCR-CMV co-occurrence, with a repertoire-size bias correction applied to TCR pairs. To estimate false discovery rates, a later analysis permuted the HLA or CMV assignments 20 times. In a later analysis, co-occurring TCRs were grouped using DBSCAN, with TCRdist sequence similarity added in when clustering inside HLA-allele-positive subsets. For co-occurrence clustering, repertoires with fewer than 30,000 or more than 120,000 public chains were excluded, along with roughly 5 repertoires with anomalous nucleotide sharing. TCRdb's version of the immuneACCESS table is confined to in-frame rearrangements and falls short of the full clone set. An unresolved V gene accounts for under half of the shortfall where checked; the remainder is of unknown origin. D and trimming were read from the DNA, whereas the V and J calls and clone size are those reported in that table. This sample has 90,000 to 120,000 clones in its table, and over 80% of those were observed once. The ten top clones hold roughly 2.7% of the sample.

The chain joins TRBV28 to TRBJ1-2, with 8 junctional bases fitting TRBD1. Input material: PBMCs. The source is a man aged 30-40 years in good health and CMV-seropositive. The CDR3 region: CATRGEGQGFYGYTF. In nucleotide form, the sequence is TGTGCCACCCGAGGGGAAGGACAGGGCTTCTATGGCTACACCTTC.